Detailed here is one T cell receptor (beta chain). The antigen is unknown. This entry comes from a study of shared clonotypes between healthy human individuals. Regarding the study as a whole: Memory subsets generally showed lower estimated richness than naive subsets. Incomplete sequencing of sorted subsets was indicated by rarefaction despite large depth. A limitation of the genetic and exposure-history diversity represented arose from few donors.

Data came from immunoSEQ multiplex PCR; TCRdb stores just in-frame clones and leaves some out. The data show 2 million to 3 million clones, approximately 94% seen once. The TCR was taken from a young man in good health. The sample consisted of naive CD4+ T cells sorted from blood. Subset meaning: CD45RA+ positively selected.

The CDR3 nucleotides read TGTGCCAGCAGCCAGGGGACTAGCGGGAGAGGGAGAGAGACCCAGTACTTC. It yields the protein CASSQGTSGRGRETQYF. The rearrangement joins TRBV9 to TRBJ2-5, with 14 positions matching TRBD2. The CDR3 sequence is 17 residues long. Germline trimming cut 4 bases from V and 4 bases from J; bases unmatched to any gene: 9. The V gene's germline CDR1 is SGDLS and CDR2 YYNGEE.